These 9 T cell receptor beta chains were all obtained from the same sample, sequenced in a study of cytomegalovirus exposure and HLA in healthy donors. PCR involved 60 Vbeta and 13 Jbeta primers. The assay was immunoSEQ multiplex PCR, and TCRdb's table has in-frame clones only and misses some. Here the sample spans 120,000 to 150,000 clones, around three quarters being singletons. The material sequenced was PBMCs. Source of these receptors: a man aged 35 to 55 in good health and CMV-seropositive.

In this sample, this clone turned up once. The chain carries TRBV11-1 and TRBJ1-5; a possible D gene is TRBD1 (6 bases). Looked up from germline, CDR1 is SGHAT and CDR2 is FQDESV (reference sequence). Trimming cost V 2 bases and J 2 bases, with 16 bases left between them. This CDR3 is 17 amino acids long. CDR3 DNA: TGTGCCAGCAGCTTAAGTGTAGGGGGTTTCGGCAATCAGCCCCAGCATTTT. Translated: CASSLSVGGFGNQPQHF.

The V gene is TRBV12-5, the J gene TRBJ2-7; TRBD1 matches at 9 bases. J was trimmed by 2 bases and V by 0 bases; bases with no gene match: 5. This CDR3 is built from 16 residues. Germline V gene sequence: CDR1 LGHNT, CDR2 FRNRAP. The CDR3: CASGLVTGTGPYEQYF. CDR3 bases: TGTGCTAGTGGTTTGGTAACCGGGACAGGGCCCTACGAGCAGTACTTC.

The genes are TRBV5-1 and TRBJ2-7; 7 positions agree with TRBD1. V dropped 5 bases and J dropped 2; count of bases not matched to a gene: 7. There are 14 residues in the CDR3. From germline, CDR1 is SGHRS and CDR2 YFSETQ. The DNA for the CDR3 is TGCGCCAGCAGTAAATTAGGGGGCACCTACGAGCAGTACTTC. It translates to CASSKLGGTYEQYF.

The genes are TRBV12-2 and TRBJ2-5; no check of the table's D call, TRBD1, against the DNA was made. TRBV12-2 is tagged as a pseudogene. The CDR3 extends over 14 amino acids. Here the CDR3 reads CASRRQDYQETQYF. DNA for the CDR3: TGTGCAAGTCGCCGACAGGATTACCAAGAGACCCAGTACTTC.

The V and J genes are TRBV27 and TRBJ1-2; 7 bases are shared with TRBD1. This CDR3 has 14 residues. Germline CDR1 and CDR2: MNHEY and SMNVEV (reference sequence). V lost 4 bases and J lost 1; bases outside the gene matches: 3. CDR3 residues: CASSSTGVNYGYTF. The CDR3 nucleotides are TGTGCCAGCAGTTCTACAGGGGTTAACTATGGCTACACCTTC.

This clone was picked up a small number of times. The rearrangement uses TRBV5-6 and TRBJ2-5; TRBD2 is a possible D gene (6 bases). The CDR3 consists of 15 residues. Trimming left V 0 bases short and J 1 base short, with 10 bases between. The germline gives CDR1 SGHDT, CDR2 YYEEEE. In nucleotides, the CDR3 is TGTGCCAGCAGCTTGGCGGGCGGGGCCCAAGAGACCCAGTACTTC. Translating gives CASSLAGGAQETQYF.

The CDR3 bases are TGTGCCAGCAGTTTATCCTACGGGGGGGGAAACACCATATATTTT. Encoded protein: CASSLSYGGGNTIYF. The genes are TRBV28 and TRBJ1-3, with D tentatively TRBD1 (5 bases). Between the trimmed V and J ends, which lost 1 base and 4 bases, there was a span of 11 bases. CDR1 is MDHEN, CDR2 SYDVKM, per germline. The CDR3 is 15 amino acids.

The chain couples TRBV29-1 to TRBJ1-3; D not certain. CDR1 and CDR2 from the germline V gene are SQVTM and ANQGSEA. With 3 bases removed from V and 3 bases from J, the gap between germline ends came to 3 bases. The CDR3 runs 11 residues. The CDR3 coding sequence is TGCAGCGTTGACAGTGGAAACACCATATATTTT. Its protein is CSVDSGNTIYF.

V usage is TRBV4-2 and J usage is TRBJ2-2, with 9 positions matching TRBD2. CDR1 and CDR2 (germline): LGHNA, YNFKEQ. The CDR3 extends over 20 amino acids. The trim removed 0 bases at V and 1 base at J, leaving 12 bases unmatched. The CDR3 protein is CASSQDSRAAGGRNTGELFF. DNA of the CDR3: TGTGCCAGCAGCCAAGATTCAAGGGCAGCGGGGGGACGGAACACCGGGGAGCTGTTTTTT.